The rows below give T cell receptor beta chains drawn from one sample of a study of control samples from healthy donors and cancer patients. Repertoires were generated with immunoSEQ multiplex PCR, while TCRdb's copy carries only in-frame clones and drops some. The sample holds approximately 50,000 clones, over 85% seen once. Sequencing was performed on blood. These receptors all come from a man aged 25 to 45 in good health. CDR3s include the opening cysteine and the closing phenylalanine or tryptophan. D genes are given only for firm matches. Clone size is given for some rows only: seen once, a few or many times, or a class if the clone is expanded.

size | J | V | D | DNA | CDR3
- | TRBJ2-1 | TRBV7-9 | - | TGTGCCAGCAGTCCTACTAGTTTGAATGAGCAGTTCTTC | CASSPTSLNEQFF
- | TRBJ1-1 | TRBV25-1 | TRBD1 | TGTGCCAGCAGTGTCGGACAGGGGGGCAAAGCTTTCTTT | CASSVGQGGKAFF
- | TRBJ1-4 | TRBV7-8 | - | TGTGCCAGGAACGGGGATCGAGTTAATGAAAAACTGTTTTTT | CARNGDRVNEKLFF
- | TRBJ1-2 | TRBV19 | TRBD1 | TGTGCCAGTAGTACCCGGGACAGGGTTCGCGGCTACACCTTC | CASSTRDRVRGYTF
- | TRBJ2-1 | TRBV3-1/TRBV3-2 | - | TGTGCCAGCAGCCATAGAGGGGGGTACAATGAGCAGTTCTTC | CASSHRGGYNEQFF
once | TRBJ2-1 | TRBV21-1 | - | TGTGCCAGCAGCAAAGGACTACTAGCGGGGAGCTCCTACAATGAGCAGTTCTTC | CASSKGLLAGSSYNEQFF
- | TRBJ2-4 | TRBV2 | - | TGTGCCATCCGAGAGGGTGGGGAAGCCAAAAACATTCAGTACTTC | CAIREGGEAKNIQYF
- | TRBJ1-4 | TRBV5-1 | - | TGCGCCAGCAGCTTGGGATCGGGTACGGGGGAAAAACTGTTTTTT | CASSLGSGTGEKLFF
- | TRBJ1-6 | TRBV7-2 | TRBD1 | TGTGCCAGCAGCTTAAAGACAGGGGGCATTTCACCCCTCCACTTT | CASSLKTGGISPLHF
- | TRBJ2-7 | TRBV3-1/TRBV3-2 | TRBD2 | TGTGCCAGCAGCCCCCCTAGCGGGAGGGCCTTCCCCTACGAGCAGTACTTC | CASSPPSGRAFPYEQYF
- | TRBJ2-7 | TRBV28 | - | TGTGCCAGCAGCCCAAGAGCGGAGGCCTACGAGCAGTACTTC | CASSPRAEAYEQYF
- | TRBJ2-3 | TRBV2 | - | TGTGCCAGCAGTGATTCAGGTTATGACACGCAGTATTTT | CASSDSGYDTQYF
- | TRBJ2-2 | TRBV6-2/TRBV6-3 | - | TGTGCCAGCAGTTACGACTCTGACACCGGGGAGCTGTTTTTT | CASSYDSDTGELFF
- | TRBJ2-3 | TRBV6-2/TRBV6-3 | TRBD1 | TGTGCCAGCAGTAGGGACAGGGAGACAGATACGCAGTATTTT | CASSRDRETDTQYF
- | TRBJ1-6 | TRBV7-6 | TRBD1 | TGTGCCAGCAGCTTAAGGTCCGACAGGGGTAATTCACCCCTCCACTTT | CASSLRSDRGNSPLHF
- | TRBJ2-7 | TRBV9 | TRBD1 | TGTGCCAGCAGCGTAGGGACAGGGGGCGAATACGAGCAGTACTTC | CASSVGTGGEYEQYF
- | TRBJ2-1 | TRBV18 | TRBD2 | TGTGCCAGCTCACCACAACTAGCGGGAGTGAACAATGAGCAGTTCTTC | CASSPQLAGVNNEQFF
- | TRBJ1-2 | TRBV2 | - | TGTGCCAGCATGATAATGGGAGTGGATGGCTACACCTTC | CASMIMGVDGYTF
- | TRBJ1-6 | TRBV11-2 | - | TGTGCCAGCAGCCCACTGGGGCAGGAGTCTAATAATTCACCCCTCCACTTT | CASSPLGQESNNSPLHF
- | TRBJ2-1 | TRBV28 | - | TGTGCCAGCAGTTTTATTCCCATTGGTAGTGAGCAGTTCTTC | CASSFIPIGSEQFF
- | TRBJ2-5 | TRBV5-6 | TRBD2 | TGTGCCAGCAGCACCCCGACTAGCGGGATGGCCCAGTACTTC | CASSTPTSGMAQYF
- | TRBJ1-1 | TRBV5-1 | - | TGCGCCAGCAGCTGCCCATCGGGACAAGAACTGAACACTGAAGCTTTCTTT | CASSCPSGQELNTEAFF
once | TRBJ2-3 | TRBV5-6 | - | TGTGCCAGCACCCGGCCAGGAATTTTTGATACGCAGTATTTT | CASTRPGIFDTQYF
- | TRBJ2-3 | TRBV7-3 | - | TGTGCCAGCAGCTTAGAGGGTTTAGATACGCAGTATTTT | CASSLEGLDTQYF
- | TRBJ1-2 | TRBV6-6 | - | TGTGCCAGCAGTCCCGGTCCGGGGGGCTACACCTTC | CASSPGPGGYTF
- | TRBJ1-1 | TRBV19 | TRBD1 | TGTGCCAGTAGTATAGATACAGGGGGGAACACTGAAGCTTTCTTT | CASSIDTGGNTEAFF
- | TRBJ2-1 | TRBV5-1 | - | TGCGCCAGCAGCTTGACTTCGTCTGGGTTCAATGAGCAGTTCTTC | CASSLTSSGFNEQFF
- | TRBJ2-7 | TRBV14 | - | TGTGCCAGCAGCCAGACGGAAACGACAGGTACCTACGAGCAGTACTTC | CASSQTETTGTYEQYF
- | TRBJ1-4 | TRBV19 | TRBD1 | TGTGCCAGTAGTACGCGACAGGGATTTAATGAAAAACTGTTTTTT | CASSTRQGFNEKLFF
- | TRBJ1-1 | TRBV5-4 | TRBD1 | TGTGCCAGCAGCTTGGCGGGACAGGGTGCTTTCTTT | CASSLAGQGAFF
- | TRBJ2-2 | TRBV29-1 | - | TGCAGCGTTGAAGGCGGAGGGGGCCCCGGGGAGCTGTTTTTT | CSVEGGGGPGELFF
- | TRBJ2-2 | TRBV4-1 | TRBD2 | TGCGCCAGCAGCCTCTATTCTAGGACTAGCGGGAGGAACACCGGGGAGCTGTTTTTT | CASSLYSRTSGRNTGELFF
- | TRBJ2-7 | TRBV30 | - | TGTGCCTGGAGTAGGACGTTAGGCTCCTACGAGCAGTACTTC | CAWSRTLGSYEQYF
- | TRBJ1-2 | TRBV28 | - | TGTGCCAGCAGTTTTCTGGGACTCCACTATGGCTACACCTTC | CASSFLGLHYGYTF
- | TRBJ2-1 | TRBV4-1 | TRBD2 | TGCGCCAGCAGCCAAGGGCTAGCGGGAGTTGTCGATGAGCAGTTCTTC | CASSQGLAGVVDEQFF
- | TRBJ2-1 | TRBV12-2 | - | TGTGCAAGTCGCCCCCCCCCTTGGGATGAGCAGTTCTTC | CASRPPPWDEQFF
- | TRBJ2-7 | TRBV14 | - | TGTGCCAGCAGCCAAGAGGGTTACGAGCAGTACTTC | CASSQEGYEQYF
- | TRBJ1-2 | TRBV29-1 | TRBD1 | TGCAGCGTTGAAGATCCGACAGGGGAGGGCTACACCTTC | CSVEDPTGEGYTF
- | TRBJ2-2 | TRBV21-1 | - | TGTGCCAGCAGCTTCAAGAACGGGGCAGTTCAACACCGGGGAGCTGTTTTT | CASSFKNGAVQHRGAVF
- | TRBJ2-5 | TRBV28 | - | TGTGCCAGCAGCTCAGGGGTGGAGACCCAGTACTTC | CASSSGVETQYF
- | TRBJ2-7 | TRBV11-3 | - | TGTGCCAGCAGCTTACGAGGAACCTACGAGCAGTACTTC | CASSLRGTYEQYF
- | TRBJ2-3 | TRBV5-1 | TRBD2 | TGCGCCAGCAGCTTGGTTGGCCTAGCGGGAGCAGATACGCAGTATTTT | CASSLVGLAGADTQYF
- | TRBJ2-5 | TRBV19 | TRBD1 | TGTGCCAGTAGTATCGGGCAGGGGGCTAACCAAGAGACCCAGTACTTC | CASSIGQGANQETQYF
once | TRBJ2-1 | TRBV3-1/TRBV3-2 | TRBD2 | TGTGCCAGCAGCGAACGACTAGCGGGATCGGGAGGGGAGCAGTTCTTC | CASSERLAGSGGEQFF
- | TRBJ2-7 | TRBV3-1/TRBV3-2 | - | TGTGCCAGCAGCCAAGATCTTGGACAGCCTTCCTACGAGCAGTACTTC | CASSQDLGQPSYEQYF
- | TRBJ2-5 | TRBV4-2 | TRBD2 | TGTGCCAGCAGCCGACTAGCGGGAGAGACCCAGTACTTC | CASSRLAGETQYF
- | TRBJ2-5 | TRBV15 | TRBD2 | TGTGCCACCTCGGCTAGCGGGAGTATCAGGAGAGAGACCCAGTACTTC | CATSASGSIRRETQYF
- | TRBJ1-3 | TRBV15 | - | TGTGCCACCAGCAGAGATTTTTCGGGTGGTGGAAACACCATATATTTT | CATSRDFSGGGNTIYF
once | TRBJ2-1 | TRBV18 | - | TGTGCCAGCTCACCACTCAATGAGCAGTTCTTC | CASSPLNEQFF
- | TRBJ1-1 | TRBV29-1 | - | TGCAGCGTTGAAGATTGGGGGCGGGGACGGGAGAACACTGAAGCTTTCTTT | CSVEDWGRGRENTEAFF
once | TRBJ2-1 | TRBV29-1 | TRBD2 | TGCAGCGTCGGCTCACTAGCGGCAAATGAGCAGTTCTTC | CSVGSLAANEQFF
- | TRBJ2-7 | TRBV19 | TRBD1 | TGTGCCAGTAGCCCGGGACAGATCTACGAGCAGTACTTC | CASSPGQIYEQYF
- | TRBJ2-2 | TRBV5-1 | TRBD2 | TGCGCCAGCAGACCTCGGGAGACTAGCGGGAGTCTAGGGGAGCTGTTTTTT | CASRPRETSGSLGELFF
- | TRBJ2-3 | TRBV6-1 | TRBD2 | TGTGCCAGCAGTGAGATTCTAGCGGGAGTAGATACGCAGTATTTT | CASSEILAGVDTQYF
once | TRBJ1-5 | TRBV6-5 | - | TGTGCCAGCAGTTGGATTAGGACCGTCTATAATCAGCCCCAGCATTTT | CASSWIRTVYNQPQHF
- | TRBJ2-1 | TRBV5-1 | TRBD2 | TGCGCCAGCAGCCGAAGTCCACAAAGCGGGGGGGCGGGTGAGCAGTTCTTC | CASSRSPQSGGAGEQFF
- | TRBJ2-6 | TRBV11-2 | - | TGTGCCAGCAGCTTAGATCTAGGAGGGACCGGGGCCAACGTCCTGACTTTC | CASSLDLGGTGANVLTF
- | TRBJ2-7 | TRBV5-1 | - | TGCGCCAGCAGCTCCGGGACATACGAGCAGTACTTC | CASSSGTYEQYF